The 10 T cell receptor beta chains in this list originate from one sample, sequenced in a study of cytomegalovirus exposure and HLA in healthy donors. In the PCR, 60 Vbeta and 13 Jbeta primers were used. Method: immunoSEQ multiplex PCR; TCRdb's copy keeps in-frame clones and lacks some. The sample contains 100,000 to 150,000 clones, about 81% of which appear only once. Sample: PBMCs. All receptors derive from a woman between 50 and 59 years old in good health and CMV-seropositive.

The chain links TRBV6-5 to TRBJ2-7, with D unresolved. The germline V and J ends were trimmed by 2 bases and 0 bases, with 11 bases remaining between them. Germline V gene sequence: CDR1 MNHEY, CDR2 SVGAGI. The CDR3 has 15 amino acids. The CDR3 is CASSYLALLSYEQYF. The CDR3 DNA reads TGTGCCAGCAGTTACCTTGCACTACTCTCCTACGAGCAGTACTTC.

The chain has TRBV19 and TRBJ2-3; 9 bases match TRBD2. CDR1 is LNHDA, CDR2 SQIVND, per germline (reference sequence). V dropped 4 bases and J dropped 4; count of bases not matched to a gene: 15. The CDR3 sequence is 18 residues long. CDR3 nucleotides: TGTGCCAGTAGTAAAGGCGTCGCCCGGGCTAGCGGGGCAGATACGCAGTATTTT. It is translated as CASSKGVARASGADTQYF.

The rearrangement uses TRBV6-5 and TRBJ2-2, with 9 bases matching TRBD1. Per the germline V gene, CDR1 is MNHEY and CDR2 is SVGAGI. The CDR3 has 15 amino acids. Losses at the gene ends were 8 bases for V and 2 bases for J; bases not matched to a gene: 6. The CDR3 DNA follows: TGTGCCAGCCGTCTTACAGGGGGCAACACCGGGGAGCTGTTTTTT. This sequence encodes CASRLTGGNTGELFF.

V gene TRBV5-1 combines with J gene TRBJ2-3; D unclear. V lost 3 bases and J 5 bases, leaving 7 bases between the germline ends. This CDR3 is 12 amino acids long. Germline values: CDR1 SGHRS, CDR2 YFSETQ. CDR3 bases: TGCGCCAGCAGCTCTTTGAGAGATACGCAGTATTTT. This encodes CASSSLRDTQYF. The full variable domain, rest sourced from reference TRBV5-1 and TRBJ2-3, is KAGVTQTPRYLIKTRGQQVTLSCSPISGHRSVSWYQQTPGQGLQFLFEYFSETQRNKGNFPGRFSGRQFSNSRSEMNVSTLELGDSALYLCASSSLRDTQYFGPGTRLTVL.

CDR3 residues: CASSQEWGGSLGEQYF. Written as DNA, the CDR3 is TGCGCCAGCAGCCAAGAGTGGGGCGGCTCCCTGGGCGAGCAGTACTTC. The chain employs TRBV4-3 and TRBJ2-7, with D tentatively TRBD1 (5 bases). V was clipped by 0 bases and J by 6 bases, with 18 bases between them. CDR1 and CDR2 from the germline V gene are LGHNA and YSLEER. The CDR3 sequence is 16 residues long.

CDR3: CAWTLSSYGYTF. As DNA, the CDR3 is TGTGCCTGGACCCTCTCCAGCTATGGCTACACCTTC. This chain uses TRBV30 with TRBJ1-2; D is unresolved. The V end was cut by 4 bases, the J end by 4 bases, with 10 bases between. Germline CDR1 GTSNPN, CDR2 SVGIG (reference sequence). There are 12 residues in the CDR3.

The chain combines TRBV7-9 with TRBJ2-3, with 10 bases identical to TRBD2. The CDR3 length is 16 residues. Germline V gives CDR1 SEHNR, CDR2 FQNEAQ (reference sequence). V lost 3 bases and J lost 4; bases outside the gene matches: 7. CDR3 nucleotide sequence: TGTGCCAGCAGCTTCTCTAGCGGGAGAGACCCAGATACGCAGTATTTT. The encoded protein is CASSFSSGRDPDTQYF.

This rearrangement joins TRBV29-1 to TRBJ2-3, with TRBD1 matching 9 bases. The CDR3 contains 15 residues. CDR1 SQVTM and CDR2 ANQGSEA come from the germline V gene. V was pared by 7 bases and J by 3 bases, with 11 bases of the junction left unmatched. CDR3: CSGLPGQGRTDTQYF. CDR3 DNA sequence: TGCAGCGGTTTACCGGGACAGGGAAGGACAGATACGCAGTATTTT.

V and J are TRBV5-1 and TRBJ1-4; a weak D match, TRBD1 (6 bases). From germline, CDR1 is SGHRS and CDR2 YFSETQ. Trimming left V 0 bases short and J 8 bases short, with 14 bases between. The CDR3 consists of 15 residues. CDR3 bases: TGCGCCAGCAGCTTGGCCGCAGGGGCAGGGGAAAAACTGTTTTTT. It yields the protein CASSLAAGAGEKLFF.

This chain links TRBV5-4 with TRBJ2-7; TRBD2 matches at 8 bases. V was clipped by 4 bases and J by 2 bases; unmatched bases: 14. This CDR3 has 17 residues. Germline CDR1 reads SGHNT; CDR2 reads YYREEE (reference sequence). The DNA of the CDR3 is TGTGCCAGCAGCCAGGAGGCCGGGAGGGTTCGGCCCTACGAGCAGTACTTC. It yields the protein CASSQEAGRVRPYEQYF.